This is a list of T cell receptor beta chains from one sample in a study of T cell repertoires in cytomegalovirus infection. MiXCR was run by TCRdb on the reads, yielding one entry per CDR3 protein. The sample lists some 200,000 distinct CDR3 sequences; less than 9.5% were seen once. Sequenced material: PBMCs. The receptor set was obtained from a human donor in good health (CMV status not recorded). Some clones in this sample may be carry-over from other donors' samples. The CDR3 runs from the conserved cysteine through the conserved F or W. The D gene is left open where the match is weak. Some rows mark clone size as missing; the rest say once, few, many or name a class of expanded clone.

>TRBV10-3|-|many|TRBJ2-7
CAIRPDSSYEQYF
TGTGCCATCAGACCGGACAGCTCCTACGAGCAGTACTTC
>TRBV9|-|few|TRBJ2-2
CASSVPRPGELFF
TGTGCCAGCAGCGTACCCCGTCCGGGGGAGCTGTTTTTT
>TRBV7-9|-|-|TRBJ2-7
CASSLVGQPYEQYF
TGTGCCAGCAGCTTAGTCGGACAGCCCTACGAGCAGTACTTC
>TRBV29-1|-|few|TRBJ1-1
CSVRGSDTEAFF
TGCAGCGTCAGGGGATCTGACACTGAAGCTTTCTTT
>TRBV6-2/TRBV6-3|-|many|TRBJ2-3
CASSYSSVDTQYF
TGTGCCAGCAGTTACTCGAGCGTAGATACGCAGTATTTT
>TRBV20-1|-|-|TRBJ2-5
CSARALWTDPNQETQYF
TGCAGTGCTAGAGCCCTCTGGACAGACCCTAATCAAGAGACCCAGTACTTC
>TRBV6-2/TRBV6-3|-|few|TRBJ2-3
CASSYSIRGFSADTQYF
TGTGCCAGCAGTTACTCGATAAGGGGCTTTTCAGCAGATACGCAGTATTTT
>TRBV28|TRBD2|-|TRBJ2-1
CASSRVSGSGSNEQFF
TGTGCCAGCAGCCGCGTGAGCGGGAGTGGAAGCAATGAGCAGTTCTTC
>TRBV5-8|TRBD1|many|TRBJ2-2
CASSYGQGANTGELFF
TGTGCCAGCAGCTACGGACAGGGGGCGAACACCGGGGAGCTGTTTTTT
>TRBV12-3/TRBV12-4|TRBD1|many|TRBJ1-6
CASSPTTGGNSPLHF
TGTGCCAGCAGCCCCACCACAGGGGGTAATTCACCCCTCCACTTT